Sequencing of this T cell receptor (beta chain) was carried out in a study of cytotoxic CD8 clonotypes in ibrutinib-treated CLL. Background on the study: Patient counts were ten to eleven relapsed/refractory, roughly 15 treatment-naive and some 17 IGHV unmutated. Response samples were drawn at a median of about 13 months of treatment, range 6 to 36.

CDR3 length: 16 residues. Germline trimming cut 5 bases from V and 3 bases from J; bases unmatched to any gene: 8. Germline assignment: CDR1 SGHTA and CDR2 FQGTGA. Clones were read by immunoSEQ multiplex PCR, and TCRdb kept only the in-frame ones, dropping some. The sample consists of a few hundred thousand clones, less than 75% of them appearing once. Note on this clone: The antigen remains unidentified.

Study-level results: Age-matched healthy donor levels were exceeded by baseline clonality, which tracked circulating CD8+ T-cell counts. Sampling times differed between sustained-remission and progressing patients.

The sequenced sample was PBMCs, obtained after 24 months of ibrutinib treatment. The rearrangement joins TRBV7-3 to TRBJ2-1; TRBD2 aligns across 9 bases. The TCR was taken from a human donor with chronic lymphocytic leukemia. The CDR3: CASSPTTSGLYNEQFF. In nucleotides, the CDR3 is TGTGCCAGCAGCCCCACGACTAGCGGCCTCTACAATGAGCAGTTCTTC. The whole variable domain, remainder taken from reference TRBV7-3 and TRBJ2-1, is GAGVSQTPSNKVTEKGKYVELRCDPISGHTALYWYRQSLGQGPEFLIYFQGTGAADDSGLPNDRFFAVRPEGSVSTLKIQRTERGDSAVYLCASSPTTSGLYNEQFFGPGTRLTVL.